This note documents a single T cell receptor beta chain sequence. Its antigen is as yet unknown. This sample is drawn from a study of T-cell memory formation after mild COVID-19. At the level of the study: Largely, the TCR clusters proved donor specific.

Study-wide results and limits: Shrinking CD4+ clones resided mostly in CM and EM, and CD8+ ones in EMRA. CD4/CD8 balance characterized clones contracting day 15 to 85, and CD4+ skew characterized later expanders.

Researchers used 5'RACE with constant-segment primers to make TCR alpha and TCR beta cDNA libraries that carry sample barcodes and UMIs. TCRdb independently ran MiXCR on the 5' RACE reads; one entry per CDR3 protein. The repertoire holds roughly 510,000 distinct CDR3 sequences, with around 15% as singletons. Trimming took 5 bases from V and 2 from J, leaving 10 bases between them. The CDR3 consists of 13 residues. The germline gives CDR1 MNHEY, CDR2 SVGAGI. The chain recombines TRBV6-5 with TRBJ2-7; D is possibly TRBD1 (6 bases). Sequencing input: PBMCs or a T cell subset sorted from them (not recorded which). The TCR sequence derives from an adult woman who had mild COVID-19 (a few samples of this study predate the infection). Cell type and time point are not known. As DNA, the CDR3 is TGTGCCAGCAGTCAACAGGGACCCTACGAGCAGTACTTC. Translation gives CASSQQGPYEQYF.